Below, one T cell receptor beta chain is given with its context. With 7 bases clipped from V and 8 bases from J, the junction kept 12 bases outside the gene matches. The CDR3 consists of 15 residues. Germline V CDR1 and CDR2: MNHEY, SMNVEV (reference sequence). The sample originates from a study of blood T cell repertoires in COVID-19. Generated by immunoSEQ multiplex PCR, the TCRdb table keeps only in-frame clones and is missing some. Here the sample spans roughly 190,000 clones, roughly 91% being singletons. Material for sequencing was peripheral blood. J is TRBJ1-2 and V is TRBV27; 11 positions match TRBD1. The TCR originated in a man aged 35-49 years with active or convalescent COVID-19. DNA of the CDR3: TGTGCCAGCACGGCCCAGGGACAGGGGGTTAGAGGCTACACCTTC. It specifies CASTAQGQGVRGYTF.